This T cell receptor (beta chain) was captured by sequencing in a study of blood T cell repertoires in COVID-19. V shed 3 bases and J 4 bases; nucleotides not matched to a gene: 6. Per germline, CDR1 SGHTA and CDR2 FQGNSA. The CDR3 is 15 residues long. Libraries were prepared by immunoSEQ multiplex PCR; TCRdb keeps only in-frame clonotypes and omits some of them. The data show roughly 220,000 clones, with around four fifths seen just once and approximately 15% held by the top ten. The TCR comes from a middle-aged man who had recovered from COVID-19. This sequence joins TRBV7-2 and TRBJ2-7, with 10 bases that match TRBD1. The sequencing input was PBMCs or T cells enriched from blood (not recorded which). CDR3 protein: CASSLDGTGVYEQYF. CDR3 sequence (DNA): TGTGCCAGCAGCTTGGATGGGACAGGGGTATACGAGCAGTACTTC.